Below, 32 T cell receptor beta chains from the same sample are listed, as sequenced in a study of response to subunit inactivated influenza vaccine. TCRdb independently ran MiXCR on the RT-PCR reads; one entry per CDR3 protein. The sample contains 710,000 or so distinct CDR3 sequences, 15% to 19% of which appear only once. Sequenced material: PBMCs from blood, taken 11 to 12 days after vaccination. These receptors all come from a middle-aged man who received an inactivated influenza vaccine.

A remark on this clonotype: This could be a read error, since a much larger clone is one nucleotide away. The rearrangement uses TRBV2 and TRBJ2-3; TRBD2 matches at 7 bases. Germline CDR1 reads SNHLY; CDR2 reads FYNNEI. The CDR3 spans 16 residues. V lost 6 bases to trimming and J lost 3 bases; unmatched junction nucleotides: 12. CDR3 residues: CASSPLGIAGTDTQYF. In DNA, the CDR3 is TGTGCCAGCAGCCCCCTAGGAATAGCGGGTACAGATACGCAGTATTTT.

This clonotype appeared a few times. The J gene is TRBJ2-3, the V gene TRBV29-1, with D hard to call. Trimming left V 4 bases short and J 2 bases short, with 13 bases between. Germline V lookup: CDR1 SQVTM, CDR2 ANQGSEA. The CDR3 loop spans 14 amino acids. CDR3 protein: CSVVLHSTTDTQYF. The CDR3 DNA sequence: TGCAGCGTTGTTCTACACTCCACCACAGATACGCAGTATTTT.

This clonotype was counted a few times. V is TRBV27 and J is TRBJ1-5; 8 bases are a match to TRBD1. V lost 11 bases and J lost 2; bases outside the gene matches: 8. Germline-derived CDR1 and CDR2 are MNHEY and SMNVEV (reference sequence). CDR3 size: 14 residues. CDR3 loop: CAPQAGQGNQPQHF. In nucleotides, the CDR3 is TGTGCCCCCCAAGCGGGACAGGGCAATCAGCCCCAGCATTTT.

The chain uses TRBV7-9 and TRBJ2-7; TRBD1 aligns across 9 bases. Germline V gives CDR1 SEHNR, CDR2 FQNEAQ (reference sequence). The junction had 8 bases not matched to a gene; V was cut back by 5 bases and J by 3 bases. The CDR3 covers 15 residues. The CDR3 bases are TGTGCCAGCAGCGTAGGACAGGGGATGGACTACGAGCAGTACTTC. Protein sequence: CASSVGQGMDYEQYF.

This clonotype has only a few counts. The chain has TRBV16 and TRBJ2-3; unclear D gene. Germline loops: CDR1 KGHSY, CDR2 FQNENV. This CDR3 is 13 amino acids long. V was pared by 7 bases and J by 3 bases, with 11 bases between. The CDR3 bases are TGTGCCAGCACCCTTGTTCGGACAGATACGCAGTATTTT. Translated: CASTLVRTDTQYF.

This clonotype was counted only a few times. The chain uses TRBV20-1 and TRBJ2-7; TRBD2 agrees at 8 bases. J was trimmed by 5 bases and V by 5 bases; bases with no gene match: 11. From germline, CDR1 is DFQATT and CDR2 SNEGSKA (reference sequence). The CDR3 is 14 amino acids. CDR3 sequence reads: CSAVSSGLGHEQYF. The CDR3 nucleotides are TGCAGTGCTGTCTCTAGCGGGTTAGGCCACGAGCAGTACTTC.

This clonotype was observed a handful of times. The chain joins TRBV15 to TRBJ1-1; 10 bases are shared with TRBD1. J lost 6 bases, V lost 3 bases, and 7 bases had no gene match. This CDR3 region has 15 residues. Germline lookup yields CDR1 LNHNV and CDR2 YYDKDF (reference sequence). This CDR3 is CATSRWTGGSAEAFF. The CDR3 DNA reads TGTGCCACCAGCAGGTGGACAGGGGGAAGCGCTGAAGCTTTCTTT.

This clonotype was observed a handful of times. The CDR3 loop reads CASRRTSGGREQFF. The DNA for the CDR3 is TGTGCCAGCAGGAGGACTAGCGGGGGGAGGGAGCAGTTCTTC. The chain joins TRBV6-1 to TRBJ2-1, with 14 bases matching TRBD2. Unmatched junction bases numbered 5, after V lost 6 bases and J lost 10 bases. The CDR3 sequence is 14 residues long. Looked up from germline, CDR1 is MNHNS and CDR2 is SASEGT.

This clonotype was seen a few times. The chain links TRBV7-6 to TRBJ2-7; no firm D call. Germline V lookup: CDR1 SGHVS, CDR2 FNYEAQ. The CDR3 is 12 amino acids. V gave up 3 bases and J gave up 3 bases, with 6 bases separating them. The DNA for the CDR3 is TGTGCCAGCAGCTTCGACAACTACGAGCAGTACTTC. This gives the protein CASSFDNYEQYF.

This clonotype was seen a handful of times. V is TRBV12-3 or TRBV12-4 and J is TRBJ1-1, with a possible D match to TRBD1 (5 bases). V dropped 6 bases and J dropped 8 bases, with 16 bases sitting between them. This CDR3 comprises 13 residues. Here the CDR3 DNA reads TGTGCCAGCAGATTGGGGGGTGGGGGAGAAGCTTTCTTT. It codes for CASRLGGGGEAFF.

CDR3 protein: CSSYSGGALETQYF. DNA for the CDR3: TGCAGTTCCTACTCGGGGGGCGCGTTAGAGACCCAGTACTTC. The chain links TRBV20-1 to TRBJ2-5, with a possible D match to TRBD2 (7 bases). The CDR3 spans 14 residues. V lost 8 bases and J 4 bases, leaving 20 bases between the germline ends. CDR1 and CDR2 (germline): DFQATT, SNEGSKA (reference sequence).

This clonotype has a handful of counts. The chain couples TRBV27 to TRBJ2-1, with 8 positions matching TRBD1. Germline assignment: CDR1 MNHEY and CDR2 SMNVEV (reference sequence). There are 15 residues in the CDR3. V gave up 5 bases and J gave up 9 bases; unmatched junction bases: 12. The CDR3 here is CASSPGQGVTIEQFF. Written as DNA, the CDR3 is TGTGCCAGCAGTCCCGGACAGGGTGTCACAATTGAGCAGTTCTTC.

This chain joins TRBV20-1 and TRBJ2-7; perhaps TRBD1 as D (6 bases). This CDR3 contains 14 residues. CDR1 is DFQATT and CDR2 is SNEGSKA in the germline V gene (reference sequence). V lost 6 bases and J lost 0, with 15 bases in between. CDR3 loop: CSARHDRSSYEQYF. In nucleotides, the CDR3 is TGCAGTGCCCGACACGACAGGAGCTCCTACGAGCAGTACTTC.

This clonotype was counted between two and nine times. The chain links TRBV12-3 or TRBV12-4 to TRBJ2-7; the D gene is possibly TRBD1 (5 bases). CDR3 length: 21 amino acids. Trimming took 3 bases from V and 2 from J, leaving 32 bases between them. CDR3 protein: CASSFAPRQNLRVVITYEQYF. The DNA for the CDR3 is TGTGCCAGCAGTTTTGCCCCCCGTCAAAACCTCAGGGTGGTGATTACCTACGAGCAGTACTTC.

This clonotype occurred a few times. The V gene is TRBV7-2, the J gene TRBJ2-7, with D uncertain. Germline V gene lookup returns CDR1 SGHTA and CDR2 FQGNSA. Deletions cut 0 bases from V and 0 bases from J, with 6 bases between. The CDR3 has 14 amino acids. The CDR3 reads CASSLAFVSYEQYF. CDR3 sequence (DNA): TGTGCCAGCAGCTTAGCCTTCGTCTCCTACGAGCAGTACTTC.

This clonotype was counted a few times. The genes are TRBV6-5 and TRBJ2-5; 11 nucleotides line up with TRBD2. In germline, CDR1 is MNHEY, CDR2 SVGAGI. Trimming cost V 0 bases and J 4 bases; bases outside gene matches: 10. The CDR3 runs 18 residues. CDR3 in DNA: TGTGCCAGCAGTTACTCGAAGGGTAGCGGGAGGGCCGGAGAGACCCAGTACTTC. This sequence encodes CASSYSKGSGRAGETQYF.

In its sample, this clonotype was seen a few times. This CDR3 is CASSSMGGGETQYF. CDR3 sequence (DNA): TGTGCCAGCAGCTCGATGGGTGGGGGTGAGACCCAGTACTTC. The rearrangement joins TRBV7-6 to TRBJ2-5; tentatively, D is TRBD1 or TRBD2 (5 bases each). The CDR3 runs 14 residues. Germline CDR1 is SGHVS and CDR2 is FNYEAQ. The V end was cut by 4 bases, the J end by 5 bases, with 14 bases between.

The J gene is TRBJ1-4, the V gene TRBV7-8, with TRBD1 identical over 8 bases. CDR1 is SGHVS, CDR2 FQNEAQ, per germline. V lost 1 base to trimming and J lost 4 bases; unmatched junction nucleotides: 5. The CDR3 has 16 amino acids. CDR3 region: CASSLGPGQVNEKLFF. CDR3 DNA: TGTGCCAGCAGCTTAGGGCCGGGACAGGTTAATGAAAAACTGTTTTTT.

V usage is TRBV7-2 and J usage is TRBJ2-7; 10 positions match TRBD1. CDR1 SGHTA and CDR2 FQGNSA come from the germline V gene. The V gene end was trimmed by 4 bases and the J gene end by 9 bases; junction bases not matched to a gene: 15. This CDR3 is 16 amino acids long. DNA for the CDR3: TGTGCCAGCAGCTCGGGGACAGGGGTTATCCAACGATGGCAGTACTTC. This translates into CASSSGTGVIQRWQYF. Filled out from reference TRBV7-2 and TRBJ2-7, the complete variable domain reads GAGVSQSPSNKVTEKGKDVELRCDPISGHTALYWYRQSLGQGLEFLIYFQGNSAPDKSGLPSDRFSAERTGGSVSTLTIQRTQQEDSAVYLCASSSGTGVIQRWQYFGPGTRLTVT.

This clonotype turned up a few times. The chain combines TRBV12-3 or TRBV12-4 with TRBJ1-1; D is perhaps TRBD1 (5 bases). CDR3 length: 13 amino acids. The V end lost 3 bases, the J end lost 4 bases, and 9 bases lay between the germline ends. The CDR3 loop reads CASSFYQGTEAFF. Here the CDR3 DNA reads TGTGCCAGCAGTTTTTATCAGGGCACTGAAGCTTTCTTT.

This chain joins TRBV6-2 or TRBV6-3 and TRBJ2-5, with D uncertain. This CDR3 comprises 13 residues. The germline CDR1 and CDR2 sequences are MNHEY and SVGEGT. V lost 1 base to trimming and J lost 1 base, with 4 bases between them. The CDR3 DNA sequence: TGTGCCAGCAGTTACTGGGTCCAAGAGACCCAGTACTTC. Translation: CASSYWVQETQYF.

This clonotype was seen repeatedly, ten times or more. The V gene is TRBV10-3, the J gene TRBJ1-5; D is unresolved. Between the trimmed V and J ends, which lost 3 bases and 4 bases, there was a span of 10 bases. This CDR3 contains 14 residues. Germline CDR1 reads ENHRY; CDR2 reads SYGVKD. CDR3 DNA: TGTGCCATCAGTGACGGAGGTGGGAATCAGCCCCAGCATTTT. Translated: CAISDGGGNQPQHF.

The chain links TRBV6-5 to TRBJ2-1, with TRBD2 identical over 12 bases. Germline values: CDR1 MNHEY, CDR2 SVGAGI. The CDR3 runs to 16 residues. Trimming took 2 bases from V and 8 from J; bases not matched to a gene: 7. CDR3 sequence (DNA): TGTGCCAGCAGTTACGGAACTAGCGGGAGGTGGTATGAGCAGTTCTTC. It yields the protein CASSYGTSGRWYEQFF.

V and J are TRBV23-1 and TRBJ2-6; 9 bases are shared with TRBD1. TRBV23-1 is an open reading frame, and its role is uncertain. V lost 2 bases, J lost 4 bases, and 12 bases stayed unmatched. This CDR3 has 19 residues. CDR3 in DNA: TGCGCCAGCAGTCAACCTACAGGGGGCCAGGTAGCCGGGGCCAACGTCCTGACTTTC. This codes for CASSQPTGGQVAGANVLTF.

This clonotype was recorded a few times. DNA of the CDR3: TGCAGTGCTAGAGATAACGCAAGGAACACTGAAGCTTTCTTT. It specifies CSARDNARNTEAFF. The V and J genes are TRBV20-1 and TRBJ1-1; D is uncertain. The CDR3 extends over 14 amino acids. Germline V gene sequence: CDR1 DFQATT, CDR2 SNEGSKA (reference sequence). Trimming pared 0 bases from V and 1 base from J, leaving 9 bases between.

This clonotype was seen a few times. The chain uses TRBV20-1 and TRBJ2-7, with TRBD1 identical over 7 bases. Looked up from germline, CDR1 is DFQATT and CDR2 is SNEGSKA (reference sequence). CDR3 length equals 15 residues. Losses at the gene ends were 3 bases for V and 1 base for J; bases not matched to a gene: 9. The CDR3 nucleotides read TGCAGTGCTAGGCCCCGGGACAGTATTTCCTACGAGCAGTACTTC. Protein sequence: CSARPRDSISYEQYF.

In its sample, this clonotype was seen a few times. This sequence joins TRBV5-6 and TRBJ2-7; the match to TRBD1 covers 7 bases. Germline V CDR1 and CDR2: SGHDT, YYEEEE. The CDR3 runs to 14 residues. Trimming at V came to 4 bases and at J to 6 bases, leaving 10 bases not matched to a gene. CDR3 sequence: CASSRTGTAGEQYF. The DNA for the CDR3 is TGTGCCAGCAGCCGGACCGGGACAGCTGGCGAGCAGTACTTC.

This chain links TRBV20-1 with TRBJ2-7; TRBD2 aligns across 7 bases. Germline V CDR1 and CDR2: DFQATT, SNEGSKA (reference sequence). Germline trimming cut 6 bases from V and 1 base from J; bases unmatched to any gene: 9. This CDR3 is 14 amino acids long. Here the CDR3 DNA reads TGCAGTGCCCTCCCACTAGCGTTATCCTACGAGCAGTACTTC. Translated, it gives CSALPLALSYEQYF.

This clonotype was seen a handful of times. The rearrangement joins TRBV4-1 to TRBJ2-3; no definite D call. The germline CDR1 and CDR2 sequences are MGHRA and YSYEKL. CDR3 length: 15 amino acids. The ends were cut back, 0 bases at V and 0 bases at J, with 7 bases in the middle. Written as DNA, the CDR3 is TGCGCCAGCAGCCAAGACGATCCTAGCACAGATACGCAGTATTTT. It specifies CASSQDDPSTDTQYF.

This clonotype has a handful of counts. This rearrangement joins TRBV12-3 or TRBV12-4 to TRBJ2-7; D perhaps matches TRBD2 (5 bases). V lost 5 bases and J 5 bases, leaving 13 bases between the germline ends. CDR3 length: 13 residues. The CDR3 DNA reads TGTGCCAGCAGTAGGCTAGCCGGCAACGAGCAGTACTTC. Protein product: CASSRLAGNEQYF.

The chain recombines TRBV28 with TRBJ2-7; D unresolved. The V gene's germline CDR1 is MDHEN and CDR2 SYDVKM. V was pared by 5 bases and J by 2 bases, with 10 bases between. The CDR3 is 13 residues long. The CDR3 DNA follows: TGTGCCAGCAGTACCGGACCAACCTACGAGCAGTACTTC. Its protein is CASSTGPTYEQYF.

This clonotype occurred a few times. CDR3 bases: TGTGCCATTAACGGGGGTAGAGACAGCCACTCCTACGAGCAGTACTTC. Amino acids: CAINGGRDSHSYEQYF. The J gene is TRBJ2-7, the V gene TRBV2; possible D gene TRBD2, 6 bases. The ends were cut back, 10 bases at V and 0 bases at J, with 22 bases in the middle. Germline V gives CDR1 SNHLY, CDR2 FYNNEI. There are 16 residues in the CDR3. The full variable domain, its missing parts supplied by reference TRBV2 and TRBJ2-7, is EPEVTQTPSHQVTQMGQEVILRCVPISNHLYFYWYRQILGQKVEFLVSFYNNEISEKSEIFDDQFSVERPDGSNFTLKIRSTKLEDSAMYFCAINGGRDSHSYEQYFGPGTRLTVT.